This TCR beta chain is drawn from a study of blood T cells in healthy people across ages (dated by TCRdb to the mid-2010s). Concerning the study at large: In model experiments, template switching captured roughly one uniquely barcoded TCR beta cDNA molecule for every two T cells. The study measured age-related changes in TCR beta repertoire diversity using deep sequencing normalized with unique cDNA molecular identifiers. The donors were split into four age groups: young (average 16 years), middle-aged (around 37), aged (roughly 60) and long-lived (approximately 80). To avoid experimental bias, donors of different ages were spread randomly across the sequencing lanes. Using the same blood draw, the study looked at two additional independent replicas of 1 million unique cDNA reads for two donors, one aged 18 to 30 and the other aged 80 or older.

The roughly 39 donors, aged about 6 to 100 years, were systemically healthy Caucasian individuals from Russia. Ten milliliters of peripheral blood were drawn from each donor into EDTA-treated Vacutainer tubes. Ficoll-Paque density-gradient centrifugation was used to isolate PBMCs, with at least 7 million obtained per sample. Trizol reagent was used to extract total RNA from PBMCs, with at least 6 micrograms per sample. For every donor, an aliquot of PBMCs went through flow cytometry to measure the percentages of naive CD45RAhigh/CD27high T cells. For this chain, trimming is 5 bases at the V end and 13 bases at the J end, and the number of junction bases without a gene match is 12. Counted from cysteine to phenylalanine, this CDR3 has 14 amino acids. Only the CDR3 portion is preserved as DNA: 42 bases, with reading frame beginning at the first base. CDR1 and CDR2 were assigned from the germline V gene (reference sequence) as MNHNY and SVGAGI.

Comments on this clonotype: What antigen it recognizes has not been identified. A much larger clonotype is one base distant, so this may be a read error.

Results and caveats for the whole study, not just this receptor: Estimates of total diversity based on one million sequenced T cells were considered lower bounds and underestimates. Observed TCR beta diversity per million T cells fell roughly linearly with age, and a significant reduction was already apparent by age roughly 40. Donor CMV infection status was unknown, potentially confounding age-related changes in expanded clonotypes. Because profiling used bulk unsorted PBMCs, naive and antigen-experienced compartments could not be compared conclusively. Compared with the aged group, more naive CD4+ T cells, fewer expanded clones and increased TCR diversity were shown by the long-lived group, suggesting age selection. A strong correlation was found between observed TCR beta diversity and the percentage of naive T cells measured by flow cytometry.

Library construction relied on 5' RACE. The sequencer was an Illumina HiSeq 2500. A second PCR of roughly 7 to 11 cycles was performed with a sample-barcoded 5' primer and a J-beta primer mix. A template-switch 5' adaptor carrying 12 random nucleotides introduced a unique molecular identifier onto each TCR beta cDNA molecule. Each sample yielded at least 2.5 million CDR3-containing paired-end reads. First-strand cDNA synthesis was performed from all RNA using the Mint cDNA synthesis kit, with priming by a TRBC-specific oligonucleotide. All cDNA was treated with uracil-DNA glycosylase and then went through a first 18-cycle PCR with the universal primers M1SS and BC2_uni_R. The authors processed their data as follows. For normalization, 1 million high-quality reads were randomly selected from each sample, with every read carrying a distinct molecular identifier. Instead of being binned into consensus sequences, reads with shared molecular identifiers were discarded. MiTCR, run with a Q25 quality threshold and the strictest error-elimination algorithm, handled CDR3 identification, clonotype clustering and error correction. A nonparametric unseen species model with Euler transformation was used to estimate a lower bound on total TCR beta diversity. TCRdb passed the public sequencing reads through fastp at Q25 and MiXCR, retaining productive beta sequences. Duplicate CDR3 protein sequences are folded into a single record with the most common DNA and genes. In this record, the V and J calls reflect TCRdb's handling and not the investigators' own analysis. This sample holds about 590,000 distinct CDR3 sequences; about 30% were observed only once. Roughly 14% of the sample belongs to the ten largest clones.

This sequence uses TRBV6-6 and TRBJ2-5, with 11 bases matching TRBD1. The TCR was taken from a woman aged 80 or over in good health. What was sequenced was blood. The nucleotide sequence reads TGTGCCAGCAGTGCGCCGGGACAGGGGGACGAGCGGTACTTC. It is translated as CASSAPGQGDERYF.